Following are 5 T cell receptor beta chains from one sample sequenced in a study of type 1 and type 2 diabetes patients. PCR was run on genomic DNA. Multiplex PCR with 30 forward and 13 reverse primers amplified the TCR beta CDR3. In TCRdb, the multiplex PCR reads were re-called with MiXCR into one record per CDR3 protein. The sample includes 270,000 or so distinct CDR3 sequences, roughly 48% of them seen just once. Input material: peripheral blood mononuclear cells (PBMCs). These receptors were obtained from a man younger than 30 with type 2 diabetes.

In its sample, this clonotype was seen a few times. The chain links TRBV2 to TRBJ2-3; D might be TRBD2 (5 bases). The CDR3 is 16 residues long. CDR1 and CDR2 from the germline V gene are SNHLY and FYNNEI. The ends were cut back, 1 base at V and 4 bases at J, with 15 bases in the middle. The CDR3 region is CASSEVAGVVADTQYF. As DNA, the CDR3 is TGTGCCAGCAGTGAAGTGGCGGGCGTGGTGGCAGATACGCAGTATTTT.

J is TRBJ1-2 and V is TRBV30; perhaps TRBD1 as D (5 bases). The CDR3 sequence is 13 residues long. V was pared by 4 bases and J by 6 bases, with 15 bases between. Germline V gives CDR1 GTSNPN, CDR2 SVGIG (reference sequence). The CDR3 region has the DNA TGTGCCTGGACCAACATAGGGGTTAATGGCTACACCTTC. It specifies CAWTNIGVNGYTF.

This sequence joins TRBV20-1 and TRBJ2-1; 7 nucleotides match TRBD2. CDR1 DFQATT and CDR2 SNEGSKA come from the germline V gene (reference sequence). V lost 4 bases, J lost 5 bases, and 8 bases stayed unmatched. The length of the CDR3 is 14 residues. The CDR3 bases are TGCAGTGCTATACGGCTAGCGGCCAACAATGAGCAGTTCTTC. Its translation is CSAIRLAANNEQFF.

This clonotype has a single count. The CDR3: CASSRYRVNTEAFF. As DNA, the CDR3 is TGTGCCAGCAGTCGTTACAGGGTGAACACTGAAGCTTTCTTT. J is TRBJ1-1 and V is TRBV12-3 or TRBV12-4; tentative D call: TRBD1 (6 bases). CDR3 length: 14 residues. V was shortened by 5 bases and J by 0 bases, with 10 bases between the two germline ends.

This clonotype has just a few counts. This chain links TRBV2 with TRBJ1-2; unclear D gene. Trimming took off 1 base at V and 2 bases at J, with 8 bases between the two ends. Germline loops: CDR1 SNHLY, CDR2 FYNNEI. The CDR3 sequence is 14 residues long. The CDR3 DNA reads TGTGCCAGCAGTGAAGTTCGCCGGAACTATGGCTACACCTTC. Amino acid sequence: CASSEVRRNYGYTF.